This T cell receptor beta chain appears in the sequencing data of a study of shared clonotypes between healthy human individuals (dated by TCRdb to 2018 to 2020). About the study as a whole: A couple of women and three men aged 18 to 49 years were included in the cohort. For each donor, three plates each were used for CD4 naive and CD4 memory, two plates were used for CD8 naive, and one plate was used for CD8 memory. To estimate repertoire size and how much clonotypes are shared between individuals, the study performed deep sequencing of blood TCR repertoires from roughly five healthy adults. Different laboratories and diverse techniques were used to prepare libraries and sequence TCR repertoires, to increase sequencing depth and limit assay-specific biases. Between about 0.85 and 9.5 billion PBMCs per donor were obtained by leukapheresis.

For the CD8 naive samples, CD45RO-negative cells were positively selected for CCR7, yielding a CD45RA+CCR7+ population from which TemRA cells were excluded. Donors were healthy HIV-negative adults with no recently reported acute infections or vaccinations. Every donor was a Caucasian adult living in Nashville, Tennessee, USA. After blood collection by leukapheresis, PBMCs were isolated using Ficoll-Histopaque density gradient centrifugation and then cryopreserved in the vapor phase of liquid nitrogen. Analytical flow cytometry was used to check the purity and quantity of every magnetically sorted T cell population. Each sorted fraction had its genomic DNA isolated and then quantified by UV absorbance on a Nanodrop 2000c. The trim is 3 bases for V and 7 bases for J, with a gap of 6 bases between the germline ends. Via the germline V gene (reference sequence), CDR1 is SEHNR and CDR2 FQNEAQ. From the cysteine up to the phenylalanine, the CDR3 has a length of 11 residues. Just the 33-base CDR3 DNA is kept, in frame starting at base 1.

About this clone: Its binding antigen is unknown. Base-call qualities are not available, and no considerably larger clone is one nucleotide away. Other DNA variants within this sample encode the same CDR3.

Using the deep immunoSEQ assay, TCR CDR3 regions were amplified from genomic DNA by multiplex PCR. Genomic DNA extracted from each cell subset was distributed evenly over all wells of several immunoSEQ 96-well plates, and each plate served as one replicate. For sorted subsets, approximately 200 ng of genomic DNA, equivalent to 30,000 or so T cell genomes, went into each replicate PCR. The purified libraries were quantified using a Qubit 3.0 fluorometer, sized with a Bioanalyzer 2100, and then quantified again using the KAPA Library Quantification kit. Every immunoSEQ 96-well plate was sequenced on a dedicated single-read 150-cycle Illumina NextSeq 550 flow cell. On the authors' methods: Because only junctional sequences without quality scores were contained in the immunoSEQ output, filtering matching that applied to full-length reads could not be performed. Sequences were annotated with PyIR, a Python wrapper for IgBLAST v1.9, using IMGT germline references to assign V/J genes and CDR3. Any read was removed if the V/J assignment was weak (E-value above 1e-6), the CDR3 was missing, or the read contained stop codons, out-of-frame junctions, or ambiguous translated residues. V3J clonotypes were defined as sequences sharing the same inferred V gene, J gene, and CDR3 amino acid sequence. To compute the percentage overlap between repertoires, the number of shared unique clonotypes was divided by the size of the smaller repertoire. RTK rarefaction, the Chao1 estimator, and Recon v2.1 estimates of unobserved clonotypes were used to assess repertoire richness. Generation probabilities were computed with OLGA for all TCRbeta clonotypes obtained by the gDNA method from several donors. Here the immuneACCESS table is served through TCRdb, limited to in-frame sequences with V and J called. Missing clones are a known gap in these copies; in checked studies unresolved V genes cover under half, and the rest lacks a known reason. The V and J calls and clone size are taken from that table; D and trimming were inferred from the DNA. Recorded for this sample are some 740,000 clones; nearly 95% of them occurred a single time. Together, the top ten hold more than 20% of the sample.

The paper as a whole reports these results and caveats: Compared with non-shared clonotypes, clonotypes shared by all four sorted-subset donors had higher generation probabilities. Larger estimated clonotype richness was generally found for naive subsets than for memory subsets. Even with the large sequencing depth, rarefaction of the sorted-subset datasets indicated that sequencing was incomplete. When a handful of donors were compared, the shared fraction of clonotypes was approximately 5% for naive CD4, 3.5% to 4% for naive CD8, 2% to 2.5% for memory CD4, and roughly 0.43% for memory CD8. Pairwise subsampling led to the expectation that sequencing depth would affect the degree of clonotype sharing among donors. Sampling was restricted to blood, and TCR repertoires in tissue are likely to differ from TCR repertoires in blood. Because the study included only a small number of donors, the genetic and exposure-history diversity represented was limited.

The rearranged segments are TRBV7-9 and TRBJ1-1; the D gene assignment is ambiguous. This clonotype originated in a man aged 25-45 years in good health. Sequencing was performed on naive CD8+ T cells sorted from blood. What the cell subset or site label conveys for this sample: CD45RA+CCR7+. The CDR3 region: CASSFGGEAFF. The nucleotides read TGTGCCAGCAGCTTTGGAGGTGAAGCTTTCTTT.